This TCR beta chain was profiled in a study of OX40 agonist ivuxolimab in advanced cancers. Findings and caveats of the study: Certain nonresponders additionally had low normalized T-cell clonal expansion. Expansion of clones was among the lowest in partial responders at 0.1-3.0 mg/kg.

Trimming left V 6 bases short and J 5 bases short, with 14 bases between. Germline V gives CDR1 SGHDN, CDR2 FVKESK. This CDR3 spans 13 amino acids. In its sample, this clone was seen once. Its matching antigen is unknown. Produced via immunoSEQ multiplex PCR; TCRdb's table is partial and in-frame only. The sample holds 20,000 to 25,000 clones; approximately 83% are singletons and the top ten take 40% to 55%. This specimen consisted of CD4+ or CD8+ T cells sorted from blood, obtained in a trial of the OX40 agonist ivuxolimab. The rearrangement links TRBV14 to TRBJ2-7, with D perhaps assigned TRBD1 or TRBD2 (5 bases each). The clonotype comes from an adult with an advanced solid tumor such as melanoma, head and neck, liver or kidney cancer. CDR3 amino acids: CASRARGGNEQYF. CDR3 coding DNA: TGTGCCAGCAGGGCCCGGGGCGGCAACGAGCAGTACTTC. Based on the CDR3 plus reference TRBV14 and TRBJ2-7, the full variable domain is EAGVTQFPSHSVIEKGQTVTLRCDPISGHDNLYWYRRVMGKEIKFLLHFVKESKQDESGMPNNRFLAERTGGTYSTLKVQPAELEDSGVYFCASRARGGNEQYFGPGTRLTVT.